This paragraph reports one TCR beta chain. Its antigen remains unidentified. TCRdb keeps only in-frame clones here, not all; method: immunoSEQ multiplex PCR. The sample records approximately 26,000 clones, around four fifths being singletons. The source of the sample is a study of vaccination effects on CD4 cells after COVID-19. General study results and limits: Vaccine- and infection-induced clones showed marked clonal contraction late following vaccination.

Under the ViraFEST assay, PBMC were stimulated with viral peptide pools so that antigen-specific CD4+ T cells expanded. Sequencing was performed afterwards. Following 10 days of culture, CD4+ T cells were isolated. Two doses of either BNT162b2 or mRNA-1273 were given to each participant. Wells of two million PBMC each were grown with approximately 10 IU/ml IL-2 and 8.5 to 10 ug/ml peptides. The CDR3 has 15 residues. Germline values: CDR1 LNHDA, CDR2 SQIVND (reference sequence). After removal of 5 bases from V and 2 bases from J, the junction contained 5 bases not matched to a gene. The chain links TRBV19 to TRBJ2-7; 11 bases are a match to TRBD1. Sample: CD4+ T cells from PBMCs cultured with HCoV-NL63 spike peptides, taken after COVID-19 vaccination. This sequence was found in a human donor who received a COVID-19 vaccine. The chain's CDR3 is CASSDRTGGPYEQYF. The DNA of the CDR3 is TGTGCCAGTAGTGACCGGACAGGGGGCCCCTACGAGCAGTACTTC.